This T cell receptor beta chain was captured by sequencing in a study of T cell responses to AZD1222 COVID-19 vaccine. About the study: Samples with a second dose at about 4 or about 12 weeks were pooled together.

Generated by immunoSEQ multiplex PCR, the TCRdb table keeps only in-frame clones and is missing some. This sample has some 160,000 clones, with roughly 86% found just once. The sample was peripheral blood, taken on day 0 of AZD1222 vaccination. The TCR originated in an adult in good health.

CDR3 in amino acids: CASSVALDGYEQYF. The DNA of the CDR3 is TGTGCCAGCAGCGTAGCACTAGACGGCTACGAGCAGTACTTC. This chain uses TRBV9 with TRBJ2-7; D possibly corresponds to TRBD2 (5 bases). The CDR3 sequence is 14 residues long. Trimming shortened V by 0 bases and J by 3 bases, and 10 bases separated the two germline ends. Germline assignment: CDR1 SGDLS and CDR2 YYNGEE.